The 30 T cell receptor beta chains below all came from one sample that was sequenced in a study of blood T cell repertoires in COVID-19 (dated by TCRdb to about 2020). Library preparation employed the immunoSEQ multiplex PCR assay. The table was pulled from immuneACCESS by TCRdb, which kept in-frame rearrangements only. Such tables lose some clones; where checked, under half of the loss comes from unresolved V genes, and the rest has no known cause. In all, the sample holds approximately 210,000 clones, and roughly 80% of those were seen once. Clones ranked in the top ten supply approximately 2.6% of the sample. Sequences were obtained from peripheral blood. The receptors derive from a woman aged 70-85 years with active or convalescent COVID-19.

The rearrangement joins TRBV10-1 to TRBJ2-1, with a tentative D call TRBD2 (5 bases). Germline V CDR1 and CDR2: WNHNN, SYGVQD (reference sequence). Trimming took off 8 bases at V and 3 bases at J, with 17 bases between the two ends. The length of the CDR3 is 15 residues. The CDR3 is CASQAENSYYNEQFF. For the CDR3, the DNA is TGCGCCAGCCAAGCGGAAAATTCGTACTACAATGAGCAGTTCTTC.

The chain uses TRBV20-1 and TRBJ2-7, with a weak D call TRBD1 (5 bases). This CDR3 has 11 amino acids. Germline CDR1 is DFQATT and CDR2 is SNEGSKA (reference sequence). Trimming took off 1 base at V and 5 bases at J, with 6 bases between the two ends. The CDR3 region is CSARGGDEQYF. The CDR3 DNA reads TGCAGTGCTAGAGGGGGCGACGAGCAGTACTTC.

Only one count was recorded for this clone. The chain uses TRBV2 and TRBJ2-2; weak D call: TRBD2 (6 bases). CDR1 SNHLY and CDR2 FYNNEI come from the germline V gene. This CDR3 region has 15 residues. V lost 9 bases, J lost 2 bases, and 16 bases lay in between. CDR3 nucleotide sequence: TGTGCCAGTACTAAAAGGGCGGGAAACACCGGGGAGCTGTTTTTT. It codes for CASTKRAGNTGELFF.

The chain has TRBV19 and TRBJ1-5; TRBD1 is a possible D gene (6 bases). V lost 5 bases, J lost 3 bases, and 17 bases lay in between. This CDR3 has 16 amino acids. Germline CDR1 and CDR2: LNHDA and SQIVND (reference sequence). This CDR3 is CASSRMGTRNNQPQHF. CDR3 sequence (DNA): TGTGCCAGTAGTCGAATGGGGACAAGAAACAATCAGCCCCAGCATTTT.

V gene TRBV6-1 combines with J gene TRBJ2-5; 9 nucleotides agree with TRBD1. Looked up from germline, CDR1 is MNHNS and CDR2 is SASEGT. Losses at the gene ends were 3 bases for V and 5 bases for J; bases not matched to a gene: 7. The CDR3 totals 15 residues. CDR3 DNA sequence: TGTGCCAGCAGTGACCTCCTCGGACAGGGGGAGACCCAGTACTTC. Translation gives CASSDLLGQGETQYF.

The chain joins TRBV3-1 (or the pseudogene TRBV3-2) to TRBJ1-4, with 10 bases matching TRBD1. From germline, CDR1 is LGHDT and CDR2 YNNKEL (reference sequence). The V gene end was trimmed by 5 bases and the J gene end by 4 bases; junction bases not matched to a gene: 4. The CDR3 spans 15 residues. The CDR3 region is CASSNRDRGNEKLFF. Here the CDR3 DNA reads TGTGCCAGCAGCAACCGGGACAGGGGTAATGAAAAACTGTTTTTT.

J is TRBJ1-6 and V is TRBV3-1 (or the pseudogene TRBV3-2), with a weak D call TRBD1 (5 bases). The V gene's germline CDR1 is LGHDT and CDR2 YNNKEL (reference sequence). The length of the CDR3 is 14 residues. Trimming left V 2 bases short and J 8 bases short, with 10 bases between. Here the CDR3 DNA reads TGTGCCAGCAGCCAAACGGGGGGGGATTCACCCCTCCACTTT. Amino acids: CASSQTGGDSPLHF.

V gene TRBV28 combines with J gene TRBJ1-1, with D tentatively TRBD1 (6 bases). Trimming cost V 6 bases and J 5 bases, with 19 bases left between them. The CDR3 loop spans 15 amino acids. From germline, CDR1 is MDHEN and CDR2 SYDVKM. The chain's CDR3 is CASSPGGGRGTEAFF. CDR3 bases: TGTGCCAGCAGCCCCGGGGGGGGGCGGGGGACTGAAGCTTTCTTT.

The chain employs TRBV6-5 and TRBJ2-1, with 9 positions matching TRBD2. Germline loops: CDR1 MNHEY, CDR2 SVGAGI. The CDR3 is 14 amino acids. V shed 6 bases, J shed 4 bases, and the junction held 4 bases outside the gene matches. CDR3 in amino acids: CASRNLAGYNEQFF. DNA of the CDR3: TGTGCCAGCAGAAACCTAGCGGGGTACAATGAGCAGTTCTTC.

The gene calls are TRBV6-6 and TRBJ1-1; TRBD1 might be the D (5 bases). Between the trimmed V and J ends, which lost 5 bases and 2 bases, there was a span of 18 bases. The CDR3 runs 16 residues. Germline V lookup: CDR1 MNHNY, CDR2 SVGAGI (reference sequence). The CDR3 reads CASSPQGPLFNTEAFF. CDR3 sequence (DNA): TGTGCCAGCAGTCCCCAGGGCCCTCTTTTTAACACTGAAGCTTTCTTT.

The chain uses TRBV9 and TRBJ1-3, with TRBD1 matching over 8 bases. V shed 4 bases and J 0 bases; nucleotides not matched to a gene: 3. Germline V gene lookup returns CDR1 SGDLS and CDR2 YYNGEE. The CDR3 is made up of 15 amino acids. CDR3 in DNA: TGTGCCAGCAGCCCGGGGACAGGCTCTGGAAACACCATATATTTT. The encoded protein is CASSPGTGSGNTIYF.

The chain recombines TRBV5-1 with TRBJ2-7; 8 bases map to TRBD1. Germline CDR1 and CDR2: SGHRS and YFSETQ. The CDR3 has 15 residues. Trimming removed 4 bases from V and 6 bases from J; junction bases left unmatched: 12. In DNA, the CDR3 is TGCGCCAGCAGCCGTATTCCTGACAGGGGACGCGAGCAGTACTTC. The encoded protein is CASSRIPDRGREQYF.

This clone was recorded many times. J is TRBJ1-5 and V is TRBV2, with TRBD1 as a possible D gene (5 bases). The CDR3 contains 17 residues. From germline, CDR1 is SNHLY and CDR2 FYNNEI. Trimming took off 2 bases at V and 3 bases at J, with 17 bases between the two ends. The CDR3 loop reads CASSELRRGFFNQPQHF. In DNA, the CDR3 is TGTGCCAGCAGTGAACTACGGCGGGGGTTCTTCAATCAGCCCCAGCATTTT. The full variable domain, rest sourced from reference TRBV2 and TRBJ1-5, is EPEVTQTPSHQVTQMGQEVILRCVPISNHLYFYWYRQILGQKVEFLVSFYNNEISEKSEIFDDQFSVERPDGSNFTLKIRSTKLEDSAMYFCASSELRRGFFNQPQHFGDGTRLSIL.

The chain carries TRBV7-6 and TRBJ1-6; 7 bases are shared with TRBD1. Germline trimming cut 0 bases from V and 0 bases from J; bases unmatched to any gene: 5. CDR3 length: 18 residues. Germline V lookup: CDR1 SGHVS, CDR2 FNYEAQ. The CDR3 DNA reads TGTGCCAGCAGCTTAGCACGCCAGGGGGGCTCCTATAATTCACCCCTCCACTTT. As protein: CASSLARQGGSYNSPLHF. Together with reference TRBV7-6 and TRBJ1-6, the CDR3 gives the full variable domain: GAGVSQSPRYKVTKRGQDVALRCDPISGHVSLYWYRQALGQGPEFLTYFNYEAQQDKSGLPNDRFSAERPEGSISTLTIQRTEQRDSAMYRCASSLARQGGSYNSPLHFGNGTRLTVT.

The V and J genes are TRBV19 and TRBJ2-3; possible D gene TRBD2, 5 bases. Germline V gene lookup returns CDR1 LNHDA and CDR2 SQIVND (reference sequence). V was clipped by 5 bases and J by 2 bases, with 8 bases between them. The CDR3 extends over 13 amino acids. CDR3 in amino acids: CASSSGDTDTQYF. CDR3 DNA sequence: TGTGCCAGTAGTTCCGGGGACACAGATACGCAGTATTTT.

In this sample, this clone turned up once. The chain has TRBV4-2 and TRBJ1-1, with D maybe TRBD1 (5 bases). Between the trimmed V and J ends, which lost 3 bases and 0 bases, there was a span of 17 bases. This CDR3 region has 17 residues. The V gene's germline CDR1 is LGHNA and CDR2 YNFKEQ. CDR3 sequence reads: CASSQTLLQGLNTEAFF. CDR3 sequence (DNA): TGTGCCAGCAGCCAGACCCTTCTGCAGGGCTTGAACACTGAAGCTTTCTTT.

The V gene is TRBV6-4, the J gene TRBJ2-1; TRBD2 agrees at 10 bases. Losses at the gene ends were 4 bases for V and 3 bases for J; bases not matched to a gene: 3. Per germline, CDR1 MRHNA and CDR2 SNTAGT. The CDR3 has 15 residues. DNA for the CDR3: TGTGCCAGCAGTGCGCTAGCGGGAGTCTACAATGAGCAGTTCTTC. Protein sequence: CASSALAGVYNEQFF.

The V gene is TRBV5-1, the J gene TRBJ2-1, with D hard to call. The germline V gene has CDR1 SGHRS and CDR2 YFSETQ. Trimming left V 4 bases short and J 0 bases short, with 11 bases between. The CDR3 is 15 residues long. Here the CDR3 reads CASSIRRSSYNEQFF. Written as DNA, the CDR3 is TGCGCCAGCAGCATCCGTCGGAGCTCCTACAATGAGCAGTTCTTC.

The chain recombines TRBV10-3 with TRBJ2-1; D is unclear. CDR3 size: 13 residues. V was shortened by 0 bases and J by 6 bases, with 6 bases between the two germline ends. Germline lookup yields CDR1 ENHRY and CDR2 SYGVKD. CDR3 sequence: CAISESDSNEQFF. The CDR3, as DNA: TGTGCCATCAGTGAGTCTGATAGCAATGAGCAGTTCTTC.

The rearrangement joins TRBV10-3 to TRBJ2-3; 14 nucleotides line up with TRBD2. The V and J ends lost 0 bases and 5 bases, in that order; junction bases with no gene match: 4. This CDR3 contains 17 residues. Germline values: CDR1 ENHRY, CDR2 SYGVKD. Written as DNA, the CDR3 is TGTGCCATCAGTGAGTCGGGACTAGCGGGAGATGTAGATACGCAGTATTTT. Protein product: CAISESGLAGDVDTQYF.

This chain joins TRBV4-3 and TRBJ2-5; D possibly corresponds to TRBD2 (5 bases). Germline CDR1 and CDR2: LGHNA and YSLEER. The CDR3 has 16 residues. Trimming cost V 3 bases and J 7 bases, with 21 bases left between them. As DNA, the CDR3 is TGCGCCAGCAGCCAGGGCCAACCCGGGTACGCGGGGACCCAGTACTTC. Its protein product is CASSQGQPGYAGTQYF.

CDR3 in amino acids: CASSQVFGQGAEYGYTF. The DNA of the CDR3 is TGCGCCAGCAGCCAAGTTTTCGGACAGGGGGCAGAGTATGGCTACACCTTC. V and J are TRBV4-1 and TRBJ1-2; 11 nucleotides align to TRBD1. The CDR3 has 17 amino acids. Trimming removed 1 base from V and 5 bases from J; junction bases left unmatched: 9. Looked up from germline, CDR1 is MGHRA and CDR2 is YSYEKL.

The CDR3 DNA reads as TGTGCCAGCAGCGTACAGGGGGCCGATAATTCACCCCTCCACTTT. Translating gives CASSVQGADNSPLHF. This chain joins TRBV2 and TRBJ1-6; the match to TRBD1 covers 9 bases. The V segment lost 6 bases and the J segment 5 bases; nucleotides outside the gene matches: 5. The CDR3 is 15 amino acids. Germline V CDR1 and CDR2: SNHLY, FYNNEI.

The rearrangement links TRBV18 to TRBJ2-7; TRBD2 matches 11 bases. Germline values: CDR1 KGHSH, CDR2 LQKENI. The CDR3 loop spans 16 amino acids. The V gene end was trimmed by 3 bases and the J gene end by 5 bases; junction bases not matched to a gene: 9. This chain's CDR3 is CASSPLKLAGANEQYF. CDR3 DNA: TGTGCCAGCTCACCCCTCAAACTAGCGGGGGCCAACGAGCAGTACTTC.

V usage is TRBV5-1 and J usage is TRBJ2-2; D not resolved. V gave up 4 bases and J gave up 0 bases, with 13 bases separating them. The CDR3 is 16 amino acids. The germline V gene has CDR1 SGHRS and CDR2 YFSETQ. Here the CDR3 reads CASSPVQIANTGELFF. The CDR3 DNA is TGCGCCAGCAGCCCCGTACAAATCGCGAACACCGGGGAGCTGTTTTTT.

V gene TRBV7-8 combines with J gene TRBJ2-7; 7 positions match TRBD1. The germline V gene has CDR1 SGHVS and CDR2 FQNEAQ. The CDR3 totals 13 residues. V dropped 3 bases and J dropped 2; count of bases not matched to a gene: 1. The CDR3 bases are TGTGCCAGCAGCTTCGGGACAGCCTACGAGCAGTACTTC. The encoded protein is CASSFGTAYEQYF.

Points on this clone: Distinct nucleotide sequences in the sample also encode this CDR3. V usage is TRBV18 and J usage is TRBJ2-1; 10 bases fit TRBD2. The CDR3 length is 15 residues. Germline CDR1 KGHSH, CDR2 LQKENI. The junction had 5 bases not matched to a gene; V was cut back by 6 bases and J by 3 bases. The CDR3 is CASSLGLASYNEQFF. CDR3 bases: TGTGCCAGCTCCCTGGGACTAGCGAGCTACAATGAGCAGTTCTTC.

The genes are TRBV2 and TRBJ2-1, with a tentative D call TRBD2 (6 bases). The germline CDR1 and CDR2 sequences are SNHLY and FYNNEI. Trimming stripped 2 bases from V and 2 bases from J, with 13 bases between. The CDR3 has 16 residues. The CDR3 here is CASSERAGRPYNEQFF. The CDR3 bases are TGTGCCAGCAGTGAAAGGGCGGGGAGACCCTACAATGAGCAGTTCTTC.

The rearrangement joins TRBV3-1 (or the pseudogene TRBV3-2) to TRBJ1-6; D remains unclear. The ends were cut back, 4 bases at V and 5 bases at J, with 12 bases in the middle. The CDR3 sequence is 15 residues long. Germline-derived CDR1 and CDR2 are LGHDT and YNNKEL (reference sequence). The CDR3 region is CASSPPAGNNSPLHF. In nucleotides, the CDR3 is TGTGCCAGCAGCCCCCCAGCGGGGAATAATTCACCCCTCCACTTT.

The CDR3, as DNA: TGTGCCAGCAGTCTTCTCGGAGCGGGAGGGCCCGGGGGCGGGGAGCTGTTTTTT. Translated, it gives CASSLLGAGGPGGGELFF. V usage is TRBV27 and J usage is TRBJ2-2, with 10 nucleotides matching TRBD2. There are 18 residues in the CDR3. Losses at the gene ends were 5 bases for V and 7 bases for J; bases not matched to a gene: 16. CDR1 is MNHEY and CDR2 is SMNVEV in the germline V gene (reference sequence).